This T cell receptor beta chain was identified in a study of cytomegalovirus exposure and HLA in healthy donors. Study-level results: In a later analysis, HLA-C alleles had the fewest associated TCRs, DRB1 alleles the most.

Amplification used 60 Vbeta primers and 13 Jbeta primers. Measured with immunoSEQ multiplex PCR; TCRdb has only the in-frame clones, and not every one. Of 100,000 or so clones in the sample, 65% to 85% were seen once. The germline gives CDR1 SGHRS, CDR2 YFSETQ. CDR3 length: 14 residues. Trimming cost V 5 bases and J 3 bases; bases outside gene matches: 5. Note on this clone: Antigen: not known.

The receptor was isolated from a man between 18 and 35 years old in good health and CMV-seronegative. This chain links TRBV5-1 with TRBJ2-5; 9 bases line up with TRBD1. Sequences were obtained from PBMCs. The CDR3 nucleotides are TGCGCCAGCAGGACCGGGACAGGGAAAGAGACCCAGTACTTC. Its translation: CASRTGTGKETQYF.